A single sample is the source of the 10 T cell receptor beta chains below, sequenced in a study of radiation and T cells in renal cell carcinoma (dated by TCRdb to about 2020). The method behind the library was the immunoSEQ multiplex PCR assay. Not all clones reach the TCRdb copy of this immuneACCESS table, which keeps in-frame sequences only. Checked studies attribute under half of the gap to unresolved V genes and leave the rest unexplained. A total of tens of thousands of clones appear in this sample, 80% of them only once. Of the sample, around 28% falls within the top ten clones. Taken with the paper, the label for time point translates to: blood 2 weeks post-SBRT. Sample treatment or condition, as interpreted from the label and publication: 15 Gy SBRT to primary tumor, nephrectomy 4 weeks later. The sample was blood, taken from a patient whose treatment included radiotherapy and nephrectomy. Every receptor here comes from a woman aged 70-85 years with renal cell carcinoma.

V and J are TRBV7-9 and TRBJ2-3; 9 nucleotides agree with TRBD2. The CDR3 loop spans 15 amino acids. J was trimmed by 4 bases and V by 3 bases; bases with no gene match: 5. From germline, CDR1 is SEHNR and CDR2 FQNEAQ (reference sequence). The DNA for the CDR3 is TGTGCCAGCAGCTTCTTAGCGGGAGTCCCAGATACGCAGTATTTT. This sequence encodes CASSFLAGVPDTQYF.

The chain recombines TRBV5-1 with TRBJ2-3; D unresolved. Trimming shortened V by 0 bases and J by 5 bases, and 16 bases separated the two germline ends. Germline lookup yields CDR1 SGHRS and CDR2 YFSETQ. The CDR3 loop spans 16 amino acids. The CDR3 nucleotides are TGCGCCAGCAGCTTGGCCCGTAGCTCCCCGGGAGATACGCAGTATTTT. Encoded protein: CASSLARSSPGDTQYF.

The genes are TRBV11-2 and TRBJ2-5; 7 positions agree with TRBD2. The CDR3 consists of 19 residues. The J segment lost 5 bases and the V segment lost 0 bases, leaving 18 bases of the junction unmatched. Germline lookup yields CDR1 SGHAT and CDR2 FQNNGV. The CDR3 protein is CASSLEVPGGLPVWETQYF. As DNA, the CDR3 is TGTGCCAGCAGCTTAGAGGTCCCGGGGGGACTTCCCGTCTGGGAGACCCAGTACTTC.

Here the CDR3 DNA reads TGTGCCAGCACCGTACGGGAAATCTATGGCTACACCTTC. It yields the protein CASTVREIYGYTF. This rearrangement joins TRBV6-1 to TRBJ1-2; D is unclear. The ends were cut back, 7 bases at V and 4 bases at J, with 13 bases in the middle. Germline CDR1 reads MNHNS; CDR2 reads SASEGT. This CDR3 has 13 amino acids.

Written as DNA, the CDR3 is TGTGCCAGTAGTAAACAGGCTGGGGAGACCCAGTACTTC. Its protein is CASSKQAGETQYF. J is TRBJ2-5 and V is TRBV19; the D gene is possibly TRBD1 (5 bases). V dropped 4 bases and J dropped 5 bases, with 11 bases sitting between them. This CDR3 has 13 residues. Germline V gene lookup returns CDR1 LNHDA and CDR2 SQIVND (reference sequence).

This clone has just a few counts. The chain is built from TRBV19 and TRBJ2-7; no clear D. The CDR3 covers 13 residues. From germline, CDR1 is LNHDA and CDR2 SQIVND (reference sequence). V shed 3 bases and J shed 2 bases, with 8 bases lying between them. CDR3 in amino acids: CASSITTTYEQYF. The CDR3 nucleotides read TGTGCCAGTAGTATTACCACAACCTACGAGCAGTACTTC. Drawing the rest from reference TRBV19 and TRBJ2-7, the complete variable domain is DGGITQSPKYLFRKEGQNVTLSCEQNLNHDAMYWYRQDPGQGLRLIYYSQIVNDFQKGDIAEGYSVSREKKESFPLTVTSAQKNPTAFYLCASSITTTYEQYFGPGTRLTVT.

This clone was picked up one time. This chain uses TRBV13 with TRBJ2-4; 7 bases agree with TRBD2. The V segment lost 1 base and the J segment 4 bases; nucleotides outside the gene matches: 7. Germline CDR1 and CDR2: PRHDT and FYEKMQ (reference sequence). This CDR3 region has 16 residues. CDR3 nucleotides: TGTGCCAGCAGCTTAGCGACTAGCACAGTAAAAAACATTCAGTACTTC. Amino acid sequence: CASSLATSTVKNIQYF.

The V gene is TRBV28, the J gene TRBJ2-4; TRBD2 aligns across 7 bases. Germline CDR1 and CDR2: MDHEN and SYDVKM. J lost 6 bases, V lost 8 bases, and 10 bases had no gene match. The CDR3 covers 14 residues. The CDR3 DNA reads TGTGCCAGCGGCGGGGGAGGGCCGTTAAACATTCAGTACTTC. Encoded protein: CASGGGGPLNIQYF.

The CDR3 region is CASSLTERTGELFF. CDR3 in DNA: TGTGCCAGCAGCTTAACGGAAAGAACCGGGGAGCTGTTTTTT. This chain uses TRBV7-3 with TRBJ2-2; no definite D call. Germline V lookup: CDR1 SGHTA, CDR2 FQGTGA. Trimming shortened V by 0 bases and J by 5 bases, and 7 bases separated the two germline ends. The CDR3 loop spans 14 amino acids. Based on the CDR3 plus reference TRBV7-3 and TRBJ2-2, the full variable domain is GAGVSQTPSNKVTEKGKYVELRCDPISGHTALYWYRQSLGQGPEFLIYFQGTGAADDSGLPNDRFFAVRPEGSVSTLKIQRTERGDSAVYLCASSLTERTGELFFGEGSRLTVL.

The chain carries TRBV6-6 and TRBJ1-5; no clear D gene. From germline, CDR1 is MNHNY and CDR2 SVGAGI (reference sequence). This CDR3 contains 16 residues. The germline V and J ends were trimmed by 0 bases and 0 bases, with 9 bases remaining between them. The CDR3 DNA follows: TGTGCCAGCAGTTACTCGATTCGTCATAGCAATCAGCCCCAGCATTTT. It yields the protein CASSYSIRHSNQPQHF.